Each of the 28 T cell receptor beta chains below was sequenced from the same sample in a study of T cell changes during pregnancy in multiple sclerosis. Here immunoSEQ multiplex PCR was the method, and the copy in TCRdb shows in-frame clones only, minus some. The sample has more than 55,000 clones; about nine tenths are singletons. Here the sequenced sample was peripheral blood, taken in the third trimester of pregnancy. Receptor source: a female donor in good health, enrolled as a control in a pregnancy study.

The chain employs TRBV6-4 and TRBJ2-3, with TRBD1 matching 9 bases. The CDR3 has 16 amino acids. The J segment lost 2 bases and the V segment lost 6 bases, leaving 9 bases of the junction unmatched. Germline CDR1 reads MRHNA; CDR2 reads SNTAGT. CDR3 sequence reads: CASSEAGTGFTDTQYF. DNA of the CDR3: TGTGCCAGCAGCGAGGCCGGGACAGGGTTCACAGATACGCAGTATTTT.

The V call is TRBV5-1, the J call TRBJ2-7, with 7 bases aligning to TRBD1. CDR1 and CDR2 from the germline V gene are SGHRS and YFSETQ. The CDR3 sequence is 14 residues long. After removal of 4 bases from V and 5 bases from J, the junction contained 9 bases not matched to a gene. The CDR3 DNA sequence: TGCGCCAGCAGCCCCGACAGGGAACTAAACGAGCAGTACTTC. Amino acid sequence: CASSPDRELNEQYF.

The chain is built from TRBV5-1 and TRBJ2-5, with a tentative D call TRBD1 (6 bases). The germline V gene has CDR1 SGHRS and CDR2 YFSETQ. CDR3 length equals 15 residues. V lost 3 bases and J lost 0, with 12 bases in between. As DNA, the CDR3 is TGCGCCAGCAGCTCAACAGGGAATAACCAAGAGACCCAGTACTTC. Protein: CASSSTGNNQETQYF.

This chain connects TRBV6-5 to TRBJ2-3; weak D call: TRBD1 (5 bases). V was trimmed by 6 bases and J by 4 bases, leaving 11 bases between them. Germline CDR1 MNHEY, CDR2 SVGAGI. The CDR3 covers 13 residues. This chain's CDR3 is CASRGWGPDTQYF. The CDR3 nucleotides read TGTGCCAGCAGGGGGTGGGGCCCAGATACGCAGTATTTT.

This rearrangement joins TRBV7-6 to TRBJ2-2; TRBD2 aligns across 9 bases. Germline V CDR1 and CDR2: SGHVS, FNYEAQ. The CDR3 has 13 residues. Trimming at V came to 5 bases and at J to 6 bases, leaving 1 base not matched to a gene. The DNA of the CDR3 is TGTGCCAGCAGCGCGGGGGGGGCCGGGGAGCTGTTTTTT. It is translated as CASSAGGAGELFF.

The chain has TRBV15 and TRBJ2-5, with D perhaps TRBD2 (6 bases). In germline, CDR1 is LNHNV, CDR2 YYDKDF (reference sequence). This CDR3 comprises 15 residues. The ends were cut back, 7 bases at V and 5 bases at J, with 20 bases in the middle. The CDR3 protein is CATTPRLGGLETQYF. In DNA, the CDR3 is TGTGCCACCACACCTCGGTTGGGGGGATTGGAGACCCAGTACTTC.

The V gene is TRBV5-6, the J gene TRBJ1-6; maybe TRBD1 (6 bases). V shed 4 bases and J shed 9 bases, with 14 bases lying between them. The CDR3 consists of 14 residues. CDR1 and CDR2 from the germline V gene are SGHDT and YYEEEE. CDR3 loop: CASSAGQLVSPLHF. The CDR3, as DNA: TGTGCCAGCAGCGCTGGACAGCTCGTTTCACCCCTCCACTTT.

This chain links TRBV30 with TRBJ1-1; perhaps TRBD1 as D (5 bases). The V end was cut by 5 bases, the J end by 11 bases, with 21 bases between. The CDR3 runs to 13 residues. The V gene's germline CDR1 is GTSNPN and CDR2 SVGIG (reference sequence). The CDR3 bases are TGTGCCTGGGGTGGGGCAGGCCCAGTTCAGGCTTTCTTT. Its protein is CAWGGAGPVQAFF.

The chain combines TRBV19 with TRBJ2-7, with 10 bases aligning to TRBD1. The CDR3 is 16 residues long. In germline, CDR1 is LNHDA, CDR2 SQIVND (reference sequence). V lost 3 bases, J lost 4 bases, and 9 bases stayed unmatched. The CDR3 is CASSIAGTGVIYEQYF. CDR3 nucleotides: TGTGCCAGTAGTATCGCCGGGACAGGGGTAATTTACGAGCAGTACTTC. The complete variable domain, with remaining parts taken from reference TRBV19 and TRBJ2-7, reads DGGITQSPKYLFRKEGQNVTLSCEQNLNHDAMYWYRQDPGQGLRLIYYSQIVNDFQKGDIAEGYSVSREKKESFPLTVTSAQKNPTAFYLCASSIAGTGVIYEQYFGPGTRLTVT.

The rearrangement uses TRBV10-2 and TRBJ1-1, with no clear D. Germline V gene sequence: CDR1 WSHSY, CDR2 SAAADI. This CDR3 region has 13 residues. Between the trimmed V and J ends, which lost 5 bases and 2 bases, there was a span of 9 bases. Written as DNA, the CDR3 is TGCGCCAGCAGTCTCCAGGAAAACACTGAAGCTTTCTTT. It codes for CASSLQENTEAFF.

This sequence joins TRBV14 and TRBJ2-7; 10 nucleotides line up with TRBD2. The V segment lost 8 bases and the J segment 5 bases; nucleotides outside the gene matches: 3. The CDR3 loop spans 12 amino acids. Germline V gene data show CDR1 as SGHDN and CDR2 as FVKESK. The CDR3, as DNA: TGTGCCAGCGCTAGCGGGAGTAACGAGCAGTACTTC. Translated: CASASGSNEQYF. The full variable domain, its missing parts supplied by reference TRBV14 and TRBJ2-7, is EAGVTQFPSHSVIEKGQTVTLRCDPISGHDNLYWYRRVMGKEIKFLLHFVKESKQDESGMPNNRFLAERTGGTYSTLKVQPAELEDSGVYFCASASGSNEQYFGPGTRLTVT.

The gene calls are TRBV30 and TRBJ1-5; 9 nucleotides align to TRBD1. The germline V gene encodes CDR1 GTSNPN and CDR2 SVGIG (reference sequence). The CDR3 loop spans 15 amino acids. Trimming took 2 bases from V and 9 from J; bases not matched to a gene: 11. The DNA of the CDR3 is TGTGCCTGGAGTCTCACGGGACAGGGATTTTGGCCCCAGCATTTT. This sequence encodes CAWSLTGQGFWPQHF.

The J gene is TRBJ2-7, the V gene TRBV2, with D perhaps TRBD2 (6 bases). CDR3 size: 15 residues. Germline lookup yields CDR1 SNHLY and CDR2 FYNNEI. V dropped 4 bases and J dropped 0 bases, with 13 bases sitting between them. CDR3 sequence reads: CASSGRDGSSYEQYF. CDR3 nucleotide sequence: TGTGCCAGCAGTGGACGGGACGGGAGCTCCTACGAGCAGTACTTC.

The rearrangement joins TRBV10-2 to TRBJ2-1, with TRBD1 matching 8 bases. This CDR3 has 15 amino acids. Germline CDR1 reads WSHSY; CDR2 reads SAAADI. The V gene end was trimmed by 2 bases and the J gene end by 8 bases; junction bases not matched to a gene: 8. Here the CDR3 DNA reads TGCGCCAGCAGTGAGAGGGGACAGGTTTGGGATGAGCAGTTCTTC. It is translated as CASSERGQVWDEQFF.

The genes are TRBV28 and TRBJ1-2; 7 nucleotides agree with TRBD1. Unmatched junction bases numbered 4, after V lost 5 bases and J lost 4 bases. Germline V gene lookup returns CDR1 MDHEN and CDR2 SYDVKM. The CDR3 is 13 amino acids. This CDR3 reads CASSPDRAYGYTF. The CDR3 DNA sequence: TGTGCCAGCAGTCCCGACAGGGCCTATGGCTACACCTTC.

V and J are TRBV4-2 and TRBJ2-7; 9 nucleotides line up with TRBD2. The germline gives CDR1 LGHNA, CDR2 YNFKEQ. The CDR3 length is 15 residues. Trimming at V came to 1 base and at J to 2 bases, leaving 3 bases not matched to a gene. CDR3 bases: TGTGCCAGCAGCCAAGCTAGCGGGACGGCCTACGAGCAGTACTTC. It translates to CASSQASGTAYEQYF.

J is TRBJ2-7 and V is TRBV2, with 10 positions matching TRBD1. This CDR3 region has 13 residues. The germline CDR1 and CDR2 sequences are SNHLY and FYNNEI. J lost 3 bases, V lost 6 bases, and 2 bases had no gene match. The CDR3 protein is CASSRDRGYEQYF. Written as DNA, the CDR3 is TGTGCCAGCAGCCGGGACAGGGGCTACGAGCAGTACTTC.

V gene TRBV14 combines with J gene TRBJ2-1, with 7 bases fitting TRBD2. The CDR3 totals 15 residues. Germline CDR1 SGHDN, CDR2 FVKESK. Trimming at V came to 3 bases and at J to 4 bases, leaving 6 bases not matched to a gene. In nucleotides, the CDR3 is TGTGCCAGCAGCCAGGCCGGGACTATGTACAATGAGCAGTTCTTC. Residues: CASSQAGTMYNEQFF. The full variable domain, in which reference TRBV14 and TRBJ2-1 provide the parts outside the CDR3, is EAGVTQFPSHSVIEKGQTVTLRCDPISGHDNLYWYRRVMGKEIKFLLHFVKESKQDESGMPNNRFLAERTGGTYSTLKVQPAELEDSGVYFCASSQAGTMYNEQFFGPGTRLTVL.

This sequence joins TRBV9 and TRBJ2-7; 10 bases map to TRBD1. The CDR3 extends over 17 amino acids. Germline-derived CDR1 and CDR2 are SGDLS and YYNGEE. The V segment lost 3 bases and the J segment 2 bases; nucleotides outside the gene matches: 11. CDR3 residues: CASSGSQGTGDTYEQYF. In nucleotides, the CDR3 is TGTGCCAGCAGCGGCTCACAAGGGACAGGGGATACCTACGAGCAGTACTTC.

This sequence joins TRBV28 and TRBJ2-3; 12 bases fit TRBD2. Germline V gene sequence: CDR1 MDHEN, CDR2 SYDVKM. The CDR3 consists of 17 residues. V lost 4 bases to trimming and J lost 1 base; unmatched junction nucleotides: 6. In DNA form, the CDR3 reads TGTGCCAGCAGTTCGATCCGACTAGCGGGAGGCACAGATACGCAGTATTTT. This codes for CASSSIRLAGGTDTQYF.

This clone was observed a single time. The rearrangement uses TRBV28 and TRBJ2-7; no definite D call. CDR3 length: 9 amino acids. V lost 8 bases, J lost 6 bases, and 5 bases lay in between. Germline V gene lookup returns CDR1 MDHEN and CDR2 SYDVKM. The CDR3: CASQREQYF. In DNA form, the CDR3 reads TGTGCCAGCCAGCGCGAGCAGTACTTC. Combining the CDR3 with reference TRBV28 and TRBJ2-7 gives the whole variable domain DVKVTQSSRYLVKRTGEKVFLECVQDMDHENMFWYRQDPGLGLRLIYFSYDVKMKEKGDIPEGYSVSREKKERFSLILESASTNQTSMYLCASQREQYFGPGTRLTVT.

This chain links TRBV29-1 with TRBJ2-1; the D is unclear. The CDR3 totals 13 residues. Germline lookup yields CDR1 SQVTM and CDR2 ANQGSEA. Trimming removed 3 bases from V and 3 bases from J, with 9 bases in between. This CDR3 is CSVESSSYNEQFF. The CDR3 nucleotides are TGCAGCGTTGAGAGTAGTAGCTACAATGAGCAGTTCTTC.

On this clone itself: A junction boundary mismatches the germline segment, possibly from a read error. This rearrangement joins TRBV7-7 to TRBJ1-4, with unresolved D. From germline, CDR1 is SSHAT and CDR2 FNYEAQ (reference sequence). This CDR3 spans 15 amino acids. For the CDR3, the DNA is TGTGCTAGCAGCCCCGGTGGCGGATCTAATGAAAAACTGTTTTTT. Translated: CASSPGGGSNEKLFF.

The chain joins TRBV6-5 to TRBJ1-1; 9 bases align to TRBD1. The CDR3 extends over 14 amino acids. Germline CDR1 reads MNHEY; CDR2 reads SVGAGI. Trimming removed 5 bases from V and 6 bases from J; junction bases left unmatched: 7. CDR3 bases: TGTGCCAGCAGTGGACAGGGGTTGAGGGCTGAAGCTTTCTTT. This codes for CASSGQGLRAEAFF.

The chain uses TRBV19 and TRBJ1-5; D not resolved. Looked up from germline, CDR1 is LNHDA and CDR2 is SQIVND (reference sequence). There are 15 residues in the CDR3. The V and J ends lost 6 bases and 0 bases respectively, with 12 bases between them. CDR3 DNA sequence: TGTGCCAGTAGCCCTGACACCTATAGCAATCAGCCCCAGCATTTT. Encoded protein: CASSPDTYSNQPQHF.

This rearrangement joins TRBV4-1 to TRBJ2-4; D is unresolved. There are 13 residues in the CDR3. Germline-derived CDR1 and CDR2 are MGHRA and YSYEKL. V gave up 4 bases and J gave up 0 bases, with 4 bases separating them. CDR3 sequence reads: CASSLVAKNIQYF. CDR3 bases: TGCGCCAGCAGCCTCGTAGCCAAAAACATTCAGTACTTC.

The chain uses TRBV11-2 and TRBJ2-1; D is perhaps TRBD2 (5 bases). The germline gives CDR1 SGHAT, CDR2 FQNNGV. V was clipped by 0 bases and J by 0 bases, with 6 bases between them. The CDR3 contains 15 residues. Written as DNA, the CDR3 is TGTGCCAGCAGCTTAGAGGGGAGCTCCTACAATGAGCAGTTCTTC. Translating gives CASSLEGSSYNEQFF.

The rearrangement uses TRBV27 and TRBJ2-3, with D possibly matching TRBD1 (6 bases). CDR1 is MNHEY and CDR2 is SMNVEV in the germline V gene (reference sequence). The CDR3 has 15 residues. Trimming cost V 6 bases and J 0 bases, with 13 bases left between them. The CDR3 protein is CASRTGHVSTDTQYF. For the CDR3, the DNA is TGTGCCAGCAGGACAGGACATGTTAGCACAGATACGCAGTATTTT.